The entry that follows covers one T cell receptor beta chain sequence. This clonotype was picked up many times. The antigen it recognizes is unknown. It has no much larger one-base neighbor in the sample; base qualities were not kept. The data stem from a study of spatial heterogeneity in lung cancer (dated by TCRdb to the late 2010s). For the wider study: The donors were 72 patients from the lung TRACERx cohort who had early-stage, untreated non-small cell lung cancer. In non-small cell lung cancer, the study quantitatively compared TCR alpha and beta repertoires across several tumor regions, matched nontumor lung, and blood. Beta-chain transcripts were consistently detected in greater numbers than alpha-chain transcripts, which likely reflected higher beta-chain transcript abundance. The study linked features of the TCR repertoire to counts of nonsynonymous mutations, which were determined by whole-exome sequencing of tumor tissue. Follow-up PBMC samples were sequenced whenever available, with a median time to follow-up of approximately two years after resection. In the raw uncorrected reads, each unique combination of TCR and UMI appeared more than ten times on average. At surgery, both alpha and beta chains were TCR-sequenced in approximately 210 tumor regions, about 64 matched nontumor lung samples and some 58 PBMC samples. Overall results and qualifications from the work: Only 13 to 15 patients were included in comparisons of baseline and follow-up blood repertoires. Ubiquitous expanded tumor TCRs were found in blood more often at tumor resection than at routine follow-up. Additional single-cell paired TCR alpha and beta sequencing was considered necessary to confirm, at a functional level, the hypothesis that regional TCRs recognize regional mutations.

The germline V gene encodes CDR1 KGHDR and CDR2 SFDVKD. The trim is 3 bases for V and 10 bases for J, with a gap of 14 bases between the germline ends. The CDR3, cysteine through phenylalanine, is 13 amino acids long. Just the 39-base CDR3 DNA is kept, in frame starting at base 1. Libraries were constructed by 5' RACE. The sample was run on a NextSeq 500. To allow correction of PCR and sequencing errors, the TCR library protocol tagged every TCR cDNA molecule with a unique molecular identifier. Per the original workflow: TCR identification, UMI-based error correction and CDR3 extraction were all carried out with Decombinator tools. TCRs above a frequency of 2 per 1,000, corresponding to the top 1% of the tumor frequency distribution, were defined as expanded. Each repertoire was subsampled 100 times to 5,000 TCRs, after which Renyi diversity was computed with the R vegan package. CDR3 similarity networks were constructed using string-kernel similarity of amino acid triplets, with links drawn between CDR3s whose pairwise similarity was above 0.82. The public reads were run again by TCRdb, first through fastp at Q25 and then through MiXCR, and only productive beta chains were kept. Every distinct CDR3 protein forms one entry, paired with its most common genes and DNA. For this entry, the V and J calls and clone size follow TCRdb and not the study's own pipeline. Counted in this sample were roughly 120,000 distinct CDR3 sequences; 9% to 15% of them appeared once. 16% of the sample is in the top ten clones.

The meaning of the sample's time point label: blood at routine non-recurrence follow-up after resection. Whole RNA extracted from tumor and nontumor lung tissue, or from cryopreserved PBMC samples, was used for TCR sequencing without cell sorting. A patient was chosen for TCR sequencing only when enough RNA was available from at least two tumor regions. This chain is built from TRBV24-1 and TRBJ1-1; the D segment could be TRBD1, given 6 matching bases. The input for sequencing was PBMCs, taken at follow-up. This clonotype was sampled from a male donor with early-stage non-small cell lung cancer. In nucleotides, the sequence is TGTGCCACCAGTGATACCACAGGGACGGGAGCTTTCTTT. The translation is CATSDTTGTGAFF.